These 21 T cell receptor beta chains were sequenced from one sample in a study of long-term antiretroviral therapy in people with HIV. Survey level was the resolution at which the v3.0 immunoSEQ assay ran. Assay used: immunoSEQ multiplex PCR; TCRdb lists only in-frame clones, some missing. Of about 28,000 clones in the sample, over 90% were seen once. The sequencing used unsorted PBMCs, collected 6 to 6.5 years after starting antiretroviral therapy. Every receptor here comes from a man in his thirties or forties with HIV.

The chain has TRBV4-3 and TRBJ2-3; TRBD2 agrees at 7 bases. Germline lookup yields CDR1 LGHNA and CDR2 YSLEER. Germline trimming cut 1 base from V and 1 base from J; bases unmatched to any gene: 5. CDR3 length equals 16 residues. The CDR3 coding sequence is TGCGCCAGCAGCCAAGGGCTGGGGGGGGGCACAGATACGCAGTATTTT. As protein: CASSQGLGGGTDTQYF.

The rearrangement joins TRBV2 to TRBJ1-5, with D uncertain. Germline V gene data show CDR1 as SNHLY and CDR2 as FYNNEI. Trimming removed 5 bases from V and 6 bases from J, with 20 bases in between. This CDR3 comprises 16 residues. CDR3 DNA: TGTGCCAGCAGTCCCCCCCTCTTTAGGGAGGTTCAGCCCCAGCATTTT. Protein sequence: CASSPPLFREVQPQHF.

This chain uses TRBV2 with TRBJ1-6; 7 bases align to TRBD1. Germline V CDR1 and CDR2: SNHLY, FYNNEI. The CDR3 is 13 amino acids. J gave up 10 bases and V 10 bases, and 10 bases lay outside the gene matches. Here the CDR3 reads CATTGEIGSPLHF. In DNA form, the CDR3 reads TGTGCCACCACAGGGGAGATTGGGTCACCCCTCCACTTT.

V and J are TRBV7-9 and TRBJ2-7; D uncertain. Germline V gene lookup returns CDR1 SEHNR and CDR2 FQNEAQ (reference sequence). The CDR3 has 16 amino acids. Trimming pared 3 bases from V and 2 bases from J, leaving 17 bases between. In nucleotides, the CDR3 is TGTGCCAGCAGCTTGGGATACAGTGGCGCCACCTACGAGCAGTACTTC. Its protein product is CASSLGYSGATYEQYF.

A few counts support this clone. The chain combines TRBV5-8 with TRBJ2-5; D possibly corresponds to TRBD1 (5 bases). V shed 4 bases and J shed 7 bases, with 20 bases lying between them. The CDR3 covers 15 residues. Germline CDR1 SGHTS, CDR2 YDEGEE. CDR3 in amino acids: CASSQSVAGWGTQYF. In DNA, the CDR3 is TGTGCCAGCAGCCAATCGGTGGCAGGGTGGGGGACCCAGTACTTC.

This rearrangement joins TRBV6-5 to TRBJ2-7; the match to TRBD1 covers 7 bases. This CDR3 comprises 15 residues. Germline V CDR1 and CDR2: MNHEY, SVGAGI. V was clipped by 5 bases and J by 6 bases; unmatched bases: 13. This CDR3 reads CASSRRDSRFLEQYF. The CDR3 DNA is TGTGCCAGCAGTCGCCGGGACAGCCGATTTCTCGAGCAGTACTTC.

V and J are TRBV27 and TRBJ1-2; possibly TRBD1 for D (6 bases). CDR3 size: 13 residues. Germline-derived CDR1 and CDR2 are MNHEY and SMNVEV (reference sequence). V was cut by 6 bases and J by 2 bases, with 10 bases left in between. The CDR3 DNA is TGTGCCAGCAGCCTCACAGGGAACTATGGCTACACCTTC. It codes for CASSLTGNYGYTF.

This chain uses TRBV7-9 with TRBJ1-1; 9 positions match TRBD1. The CDR3 contains 14 residues. Losses at the gene ends were 2 bases for V and 7 bases for J; bases not matched to a gene: 5. Germline V lookup: CDR1 SEHNR, CDR2 FQNEAQ (reference sequence). The DNA of the CDR3 is TGTGCCAGCAGCTTAATATGGGGACAGGGTGAAGCTTTCTTT. Protein product: CASSLIWGQGEAFF.

J is TRBJ1-2 and V is TRBV27; the D gene is possibly TRBD1 (6 bases). From germline, CDR1 is MNHEY and CDR2 SMNVEV (reference sequence). The CDR3 consists of 13 residues. V was clipped by 3 bases and J by 8 bases, with 13 bases between them. The CDR3 DNA is TGTGCCAGCAGTTTCGGCAGGGGCCGAGGCTACACCTTC. It codes for CASSFGRGRGYTF.

This rearrangement joins TRBV29-1 to TRBJ2-7, with TRBD2 as a possible D gene (6 bases). The CDR3 consists of 12 residues. The V end lost 6 bases, the J end lost 5 bases, and 14 bases lay between the germline ends. The germline V gene encodes CDR1 SQVTM and CDR2 ANQGSEA. The CDR3 region has the DNA TGCAGCGTGTTGGAGGGGTCCCACGAGCAGTACTTC. This translates into CSVLEGSHEQYF.

This rearrangement joins TRBV5-1 to TRBJ1-4; 8 bases are shared with TRBD1. V dropped 3 bases and J dropped 5; count of bases not matched to a gene: 3. CDR3 length: 14 residues. CDR1 is SGHRS and CDR2 is YFSETQ in the germline V gene. This CDR3 is CASSSDRANEKLFF. DNA for the CDR3: TGCGCCAGCAGCTCGGACAGGGCGAATGAAAAACTGTTTTTT. Full variable domain (remainder filled in from reference TRBV5-1 and TRBJ1-4): KAGVTQTPRYLIKTRGQQVTLSCSPISGHRSVSWYQQTPGQGLQFLFEYFSETQRNKGNFPGRFSGRQFSNSRSEMNVSTLELGDSALYLCASSSDRANEKLFFGSGTQLSVL.

J is TRBJ2-3 and V is TRBV6-1; no reliable D call. Trimming stripped 10 bases from V and 4 bases from J, with 12 bases between. The CDR3 has 12 residues. Germline assignment: CDR1 MNHNS and CDR2 SASEGT. CDR3 nucleotide sequence: TGTGCCATTGGGCCCCGACCAGATACGCAGTATTTT. It translates to CAIGPRPDTQYF.

This chain joins TRBV13 and TRBJ1-2; D may be TRBD1 (6 bases). The ends were cut back, 5 bases at V and 3 bases at J, with 13 bases in the middle. The length of the CDR3 is 14 residues. Germline V gene data show CDR1 as PRHDT and CDR2 as FYEKMQ (reference sequence). Here the CDR3 reads CASSATGQYYGYTF. In DNA, the CDR3 is TGTGCCAGCAGCGCTACCGGACAGTACTATGGCTACACCTTC.

DNA for the CDR3: TGCAGCCCGACCATGGATACGCAGTATTTT. Its protein is CSPTMDTQYF. The V and J genes are TRBV29-1 and TRBJ2-3; no clear D gene. Per the germline V gene, CDR1 is SQVTM and CDR2 is ANQGSEA. The CDR3 is 10 residues long. V was cut by 8 bases and J by 6 bases, with 9 bases left in between.

The chain uses TRBV12-1 and TRBJ1-1; the table assigns TRBD1, which was not confirmed against the DNA. TRBV12-1 is a listed pseudogene. The CDR3 consists of 17 residues. The CDR3 sequence: CASSLIFDRGCDTEAFF. The CDR3 bases are TGTGCCAGCAGCCTTATTTTCGACAGGGGGTGTGACACTGAAGCTTTCTTT.

This clone was detected only once. The genes are TRBV4-3 and TRBJ1-1; unclear D gene. The CDR3 is 13 amino acids. V gave up 3 bases and J gave up 2 bases, with 7 bases separating them. Per the germline V gene, CDR1 is LGHNA and CDR2 is YSLEER. CDR3 nucleotide sequence: TGCGCCAGCAGCCAGAGCAGCAACACTGAAGCTTTCTTT. Translated, it gives CASSQSSNTEAFF.

This chain connects TRBV6-1 to TRBJ2-5; 8 nucleotides line up with TRBD2. This CDR3 spans 15 amino acids. Germline-derived CDR1 and CDR2 are MNHNS and SASEGT. The V and J ends lost 0 bases and 2 bases, in that order; junction bases with no gene match: 2. The CDR3 loop reads CASSEAAGGQETQYF. CDR3 DNA: TGTGCCAGCAGTGAAGCGGCGGGGGGTCAAGAGACCCAGTACTTC.

The V call is TRBV5-6, the J call TRBJ2-7; TRBD1 agrees at 7 bases. This CDR3 comprises 14 residues. The germline CDR1 and CDR2 sequences are SGHDT and YYEEEE. V lost 1 base and J lost 3; bases outside the gene matches: 4. The CDR3 bases are TGTGCCAGCAGCTTGTTCGGGACAGACTACGAGCAGTACTTC. Translation: CASSLFGTDYEQYF.

The V gene is TRBV28, the J gene TRBJ2-3; D is possibly TRBD2 (5 bases). The length of the CDR3 is 17 residues. The germline V gene has CDR1 MDHEN and CDR2 SYDVKM. Trimming left V 4 bases short and J 2 bases short, with 19 bases between. In DNA form, the CDR3 reads TGTGCCAGCAGTTCTCCCCAGGCGCCGGGGAACACAGATACGCAGTATTTT. This gives the protein CASSSPQAPGNTDTQYF.

The chain uses TRBV6-5 and TRBJ1-1; D remains unclear. Germline assignment: CDR1 MNHEY and CDR2 SVGAGI. This CDR3 spans 14 amino acids. With 6 bases removed from V and 1 base from J, the gap between germline ends came to 12 bases. CDR3 bases: TGTGCCAGCAGGCCTGACTACAGGAACACTGAAGCTTTCTTT. Its translation is CASRPDYRNTEAFF.

This clone occurred once. The J gene is TRBJ2-1, the V gene TRBV28, with unresolved D. In germline, CDR1 is MDHEN, CDR2 SYDVKM. V lost 6 bases to trimming and J lost 1 base, with 4 bases between them. There are 12 residues in the CDR3. The CDR3, as DNA: TGTGCCAGCAGCCGATCCTACAATGAGCAGTTCTTC. Its protein product is CASSRSYNEQFF. Combining the CDR3 with reference TRBV28 and TRBJ2-1 gives the whole variable domain DVKVTQSSRYLVKRTGEKVFLECVQDMDHENMFWYRQDPGLGLRLIYFSYDVKMKEKGDIPEGYSVSREKKERFSLILESASTNQTSMYLCASSRSYNEQFFGPGTRLTVL.